Many counts were recorded for the clone carrying this T cell receptor (beta chain). Germline CDR1 is LNHNV and CDR2 is YYDKDF (reference sequence). V dropped 0 bases and J dropped 1 base, with 16 bases sitting between them. This CDR3 contains 17 residues. This specimen comes from a study of T cells after yellow fever vaccination. MiXCR, run by TCRdb on the 5' RACE reads, gives a single entry per CDR3 protein. This repertoire shows about 99,000 distinct CDR3 sequences, 5.8% found once; its top ten account for about 40%. This TCR derives from a man aged 18-30 years who received the YFV17D yellow fever vaccine. V and J are TRBV15 and TRBJ2-7; tentative D call: TRBD1 (6 bases). The source was CD8+ T cells sorted from PBMCs, collected 10 days after the yellow fever booster vaccination. CDR3 sequence reads: CATSRDLAGAISYEQYF. In nucleotides, the CDR3 is TGTGCCACCAGCAGAGATCTGGCAGGGGCGATATCCTACGAGCAGTACTTC.